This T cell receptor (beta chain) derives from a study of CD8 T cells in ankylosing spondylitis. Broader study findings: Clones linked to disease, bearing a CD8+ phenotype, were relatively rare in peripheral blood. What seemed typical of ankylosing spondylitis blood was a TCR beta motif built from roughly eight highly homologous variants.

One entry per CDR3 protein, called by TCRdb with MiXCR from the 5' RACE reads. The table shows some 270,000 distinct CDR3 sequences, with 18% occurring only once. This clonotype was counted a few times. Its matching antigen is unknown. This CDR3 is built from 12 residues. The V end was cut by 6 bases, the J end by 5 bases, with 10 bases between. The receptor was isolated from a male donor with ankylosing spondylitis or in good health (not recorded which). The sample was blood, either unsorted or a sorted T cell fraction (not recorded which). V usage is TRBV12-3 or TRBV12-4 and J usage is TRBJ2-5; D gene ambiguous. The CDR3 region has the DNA TGTGCCAGCAGCACCGTCGGGGAGACCCAGTACTTC. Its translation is CASSTVGETQYF.